The 6 T cell receptor beta chains given below trace back to one sample, sequenced in a study of T cells in Graves' hyperthyroidism and ophthalmopathy (dated by TCRdb to between 2018 and 2021). Library prep was done by multiplex PCR. Sequenced using an Illumina HiSeq 2000. Amplification of TCR beta CDR3 regions was carried out from RNA transcripts. For the first round of RT-PCR on the TCR CDR3, the HTBI primer set was used together with the Qiagen OneStep RT-PCR kit. Clones were called with MiXCR by TCRdb after fastp trimmed the public reads at Q25, and only in-frame beta chains were retained. Rows are unified per CDR3 protein, each entry keeping the most common DNA and genes. The sample data list around 300,000 distinct CDR3 sequences, and 22% of these were observed just once. Together, the top ten hold roughly 60% of the sample. Sequences were obtained from blood. The receptors originated from a man aged 25-45 years with Graves' ophthalmopathy.

This clonotype was seen a handful of times. The chain employs TRBV3-1 and TRBJ1-4; D is unclear. This CDR3 is built from 14 residues. V lost 0 bases, J lost 5 bases, and 7 bases lay in between. Germline V gives CDR1 LGHDT, CDR2 YNNKEL (reference sequence). In nucleotides, the CDR3 is TGTGCCAGCAGCCAAGATTTGGGAAATGAAAAACTGTTTTTT. Its protein product is CASSQDLGNEKLFF. Full variable domain (missing parts from reference TRBV3-1 and TRBJ1-4): DTAVSQTPKYLVTQMGNDKSIKCEQNLGHDTMYWYKQDSKKFLKIMFSYNNKELIINETVPNRFSPKSPDKAHLNLHINSLELGDSAVYFCASSQDLGNEKLFFGSGTQLSVL.

The chain combines TRBV20-1 with TRBJ2-1; TRBD2 agrees at 7 bases. CDR3 length: 15 amino acids. Unmatched junction bases numbered 15, after V lost 6 bases and J lost 7 bases. Germline CDR1 DFQATT, CDR2 SNEGSKA (reference sequence). The CDR3: CSAPQVGGSRNEQFF. CDR3 coding DNA: TGCAGTGCCCCCCAAGTGGGCGGGAGTAGGAATGAGCAGTTCTTC.

The chain combines TRBV11-1 with TRBJ2-1; 11 bases fit TRBD2. Germline V gene lookup returns CDR1 SGHAT and CDR2 FQDESV (reference sequence). The CDR3 consists of 16 residues. After removal of 8 bases from V and 8 bases from J, the junction contained 14 bases not matched to a gene. CDR3 amino acids: CASGSSGGRALDEQFF. As DNA, the CDR3 is TGTGCCAGCGGCTCTAGCGGGGGGAGGGCGTTGGATGAGCAGTTCTTC.

This clonotype was seen a few times. The chain is built from TRBV6-1 and TRBJ1-2; possible D gene TRBD1, 5 bases. Germline V gives CDR1 MNHNS, CDR2 SASEGT. The CDR3 contains 13 residues. The germline V and J ends were trimmed by 3 bases and 4 bases, with 9 bases remaining between them. CDR3 in DNA: TGTGCCAGCAGTGAGGGGCGAGGCTATGGCTACACCTTC. Translation gives CASSEGRGYGYTF.

This clonotype was picked up many times. V usage is TRBV28 and J usage is TRBJ1-1; the D is unclear. Per germline, CDR1 MDHEN and CDR2 SYDVKM. With 6 bases removed from V and 2 bases from J, the gap between germline ends came to 13 bases. The CDR3 runs 14 residues. CDR3 DNA sequence: TGTGCCAGCAGCCATCCCGGATCCAACACTGAAGCTTTCTTT. It encodes CASSHPGSNTEAFF. Combining the CDR3 with reference TRBV28 and TRBJ1-1 gives the whole variable domain DVKVTQSSRYLVKRTGEKVFLECVQDMDHENMFWYRQDPGLGLRLIYFSYDVKMKEKGDIPEGYSVSREKKERFSLILESASTNQTSMYLCASSHPGSNTEAFFGQGTRLTVV.

The rearrangement links TRBV5-1 to TRBJ1-2; 10 nucleotides agree with TRBD1. Germline loops: CDR1 SGHRS, CDR2 YFSETQ. V was pared by 0 bases and J by 11 bases, with 7 bases of the junction left unmatched. The CDR3 is made up of 14 amino acids. CDR3 coding DNA: TGCGCCAGCAGCTTGGAGACAGGGGGCGACAGTTACACCTTC. Translating gives CASSLETGGDSYTF.